The clone carrying this T cell receptor (beta chain) was observed a few times. The CDR3 spans 16 residues. Germline CDR1 MDHEN, CDR2 SYDVKM. With 4 bases removed from V and 3 bases from J, the gap between germline ends came to 15 bases. Sequencing was performed with immunoSEQ multiplex PCR; in TCRdb, only in-frame clones are kept and a portion is missing. This sample has about 75,000 clones, with 85% to 90% found just once. The sample belongs to a study of blood T cell repertoires in COVID-19. For the study at large: Specimens from acute and convalescent COVID-19 originated in the United States, Italy and Spain.

This chain links TRBV28 with TRBJ1-4, with D possibly matching TRBD1 (5 bases). Sample: peripheral blood. The sequence derives from a human donor in a cohort sampled during active COVID-19. CDR3 loop: CASSSRGRPPNEKLFF. In DNA form, the CDR3 reads TGTGCCAGCAGTTCGCGGGGCAGGCCCCCTAATGAAAAACTGTTTTTT.